This record looks at one TCR beta chain sequence and its context. Its antigen is not identified. Those who donated were healthy bone marrow donors. With 60 Vbeta and 13 Jbeta primers, the PCR was carried out. TCRdb keeps only in-frame clones here, not all; method: immunoSEQ multiplex PCR. The data contain roughly 120,000 clones, around 78% of them seen just once; the ten biggest clones take up approximately 3.8%. The data belong to a study of cytomegalovirus exposure and HLA in healthy donors. Broader study findings: The study recorded 160 or so TCR beta chains that were cytomegalovirus-associated.

The sequencing sample was made of PBMCs. The receptor comes from a man in his forties in good health and CMV-seronegative.

CDR3 DNA sequence: TGCGCCAGCAGCTTTCAGGGAAGAGGAACTGAAGCTTTCTTT. Its protein is CASSFQGRGTEAFF. The chain has TRBV5-1 and TRBJ1-1; D possibly corresponds to TRBD1 (5 bases). CDR1 is SGHRS and CDR2 is YFSETQ in the germline V gene. CDR3 length: 14 amino acids. Trimming stripped 2 bases from V and 5 bases from J, with 13 bases between.